This T cell receptor beta chain was retrieved from a study of regulatory T cells in long-lasting Graves disease. Time point denoted: newly diagnosed GD, antithyroid drugs for less than 3 months. Making the TCR library involved RNA that had been extracted from PBMCs. This clonotype was observed at least ten times. Building the TCR beta libraries relied on iRepertoire HTBI primers, and CDR3 regions underwent Arm-PCR. TCRdb itself ran the multiplex PCR reads through MiXCR, one entry per CDR3 protein. The repertoire holds approximately 400,000 distinct CDR3 sequences, 12% seen once, with around 18% in the top ten. These data also formed part of another study, on T cells in Graves' hyperthyroidism and ophthalmopathy.

Specimen: peripheral blood mononuclear cells (PBMCs), collected at new diagnosis, from a patient treated with antithyroid drugs. The TCR was taken from a woman aged 18-29 years with Graves disease.

The CDR3 reads CSAGAGRWSQYF. The CDR3, as DNA: TGCAGTGCTGGCGCGGGGCGTTGGTCCCAGTACTTC. The gene calls are TRBV20-1 and TRBJ2-5, with a weak D call TRBD2 (6 bases). The V end was cut by 5 bases, the J end by 9 bases, with 16 bases between. The germline gives CDR1 DFQATT, CDR2 SNEGSKA (reference sequence). The CDR3 has 12 amino acids.